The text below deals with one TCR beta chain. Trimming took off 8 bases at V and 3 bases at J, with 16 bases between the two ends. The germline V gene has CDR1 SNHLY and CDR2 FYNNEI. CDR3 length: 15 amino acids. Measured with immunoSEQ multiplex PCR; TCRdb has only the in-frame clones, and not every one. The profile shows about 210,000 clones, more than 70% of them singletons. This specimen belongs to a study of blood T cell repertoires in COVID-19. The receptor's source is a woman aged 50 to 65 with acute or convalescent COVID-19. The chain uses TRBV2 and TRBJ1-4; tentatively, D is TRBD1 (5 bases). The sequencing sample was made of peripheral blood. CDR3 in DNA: TGTGCCAGCCGCCCTCTAGGGGACTCTAATGAAAAACTGTTTTTT. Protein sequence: CASRPLGDSNEKLFF.